This passage covers 9 T cell receptor beta chains from one sample sequenced in a study of regulatory T cells in long-lasting Graves disease. Building the TCR beta libraries relied on iRepertoire HTBI primers, and CDR3 regions underwent Arm-PCR. TCRdb recomputed calls from the multiplex PCR reads with MiXCR, one row per CDR3 protein. The data contain about 420,000 distinct CDR3 sequences, around a quarter of them seen just once; the ten biggest clones take up approximately 28%. Stated time point: persistent/refractory GD, antithyroid drugs over 5 years with positive TRAb. The TCR library was prepared using RNA isolated from PBMCs. The sequenced sample was peripheral blood mononuclear cells (PBMCs), obtained when the disease was refractory, from a patient treated with antithyroid drugs. All receptors derive from a female donor with Graves disease.

In this sample, this clonotype turned up many times. The chain links TRBV20-1 to TRBJ2-5, with TRBD1 as a possible D gene (5 bases). V was clipped by 2 bases and J by 3 bases, with 10 bases between them. The CDR3 runs 13 residues. Germline V lookup: CDR1 DFQATT, CDR2 SNEGSKA (reference sequence). The CDR3 reads CSARQGREETQYF. The DNA for the CDR3 is TGCAGTGCTAGACAGGGTCGAGAAGAGACCCAGTACTTC.

The chain couples TRBV5-1 to TRBJ1-2; TRBD1 agrees at 7 bases. Germline-derived CDR1 and CDR2 are SGHRS and YFSETQ. The CDR3 extends over 15 amino acids. V lost 4 bases, J lost 4 bases, and 10 bases stayed unmatched. The CDR3 DNA reads as TGCGCCAGCAGCGAAAGACAGGGTTCTATCTATGGCTACACCTTC. Encoded protein: CASSERQGSIYGYTF.

The chain combines TRBV4-1 with TRBJ2-1; TRBD2 matches 8 bases. CDR1 is MGHRA, CDR2 YSYEKL, per germline. The CDR3 contains 15 residues. J lost 2 bases, V lost 6 bases, and 6 bases had no gene match. CDR3 bases: TGCGCCAGCAGTTTCTCGCGGGGGGCCTACAATGAGCAGTTCTTC. Translation gives CASSFSRGAYNEQFF.

This clonotype was seen at least ten times. V is TRBV6-5 and J is TRBJ2-5, with D perhaps given as TRBD1 or TRBD2 (5 bases each). V lost 3 bases and J 3 bases, leaving 23 bases between the germline ends. Looked up from germline, CDR1 is MNHEY and CDR2 is SVGAGI. This CDR3 region has 18 residues. The CDR3 coding sequence is TGTGCCAGCAGTTATTTTCAGGGAACCGGGATCGTCAAAGAGACCCAGTACTTC. This translates into CASSYFQGTGIVKETQYF.

Only a few counts were recorded for this clonotype. V and J are TRBV4-1 and TRBJ1-3, with D tentatively TRBD1 (5 bases). CDR3 length equals 18 residues. The germline V and J ends were trimmed by 0 bases and 0 bases, with 15 bases remaining between them. Per germline, CDR1 MGHRA and CDR2 YSYEKL. CDR3 bases: TGCGCCAGCAGCCAAGAAACGTGGGGGAAACTCTCTGGAAACACCATATATTTT. Its translation is CASSQETWGKLSGNTIYF.

This clonotype was seen many times. The rearrangement links TRBV2 to TRBJ2-7; 8 bases are a match to TRBD2. Losses at the gene ends were 5 bases for V and 2 bases for J; bases not matched to a gene: 5. Germline CDR1 SNHLY, CDR2 FYNNEI. The CDR3 is 14 residues long. CDR3 sequence reads: CASSNERGTYEQYF. The CDR3 DNA reads TGTGCCAGCAGTAACGAGCGGGGGACCTACGAGCAGTACTTC.

This clonotype has more than one count but fewer than ten. This sequence joins TRBV19 and TRBJ1-5, with a tentative D call TRBD1 (6 bases). In germline, CDR1 is LNHDA, CDR2 SQIVND (reference sequence). The V and J ends lost 8 bases and 7 bases respectively, with 15 bases between them. The CDR3 covers 13 residues. CDR3 nucleotide sequence: TGTGCCAGTTCCAACAGGGTGGGGCAGCCCCAGCATTTT. Amino acid sequence: CASSNRVGQPQHF.

V usage is TRBV7-9 and J usage is TRBJ2-5; tentatively, D is TRBD1 or TRBD2 (7 bases each). Germline CDR1 SEHNR, CDR2 FQNEAQ (reference sequence). This CDR3 has 15 residues. V was cut by 5 bases and J by 9 bases, with 22 bases left in between. The CDR3 DNA is TGTGCCAGCAGCCCGACGACAGGGAGCGGGGAGGCCCAGTACTTC. It yields the protein CASSPTTGSGEAQYF.

At least ten counts were recorded for this clonotype. The V and J genes are TRBV2 and TRBJ2-7; no reliable D call. The germline V gene encodes CDR1 SNHLY and CDR2 FYNNEI. The CDR3 runs to 14 residues. Trimming took off 5 bases at V and 1 base at J, with 12 bases between the two ends. The CDR3 spells CASSPGQVSYEQYF. For the CDR3, the DNA is TGTGCCAGCAGTCCCGGGCAGGTTTCCTACGAGCAGTACTTC.